These 31 T cell receptor beta chains were sequenced from one sample in a study of OX40 agonist ivuxolimab in advanced cancers. The method was immunoSEQ multiplex PCR; TCRdb's version includes in-frame clones alone and lacks a portion of them. The repertoire holds about 61,000 clones, with approximately 90% as singletons. The sequencing here drew on CD4+ or CD8+ T cells sorted from blood, taken in a trial of the OX40 agonist ivuxolimab. The receptors stem from an adult with an advanced solid tumor such as melanoma, head and neck, liver or kidney cancer.

The chain has TRBV9 and TRBJ2-1; possibly TRBD2 for D (7 bases). Germline V gene lookup returns CDR1 SGDLS and CDR2 YYNGEE. Trimming removed 4 bases from V and 1 base from J, with 15 bases in between. This CDR3 has 16 amino acids. The CDR3 DNA is TGTGCCAGCAGCTCCGGGGGCGGGGGTTCCTACAATGAGCAGTTCTTC. As protein: CASSSGGGGSYNEQFF.

This chain joins TRBV7-8 and TRBJ1-1, with D hard to call. This CDR3 region has 15 residues. Per germline, CDR1 SGHVS and CDR2 FQNEAQ. The germline V and J ends were trimmed by 5 bases and 0 bases, with 13 bases remaining between them. The DNA of the CDR3 is TGTGCCAGCAGCCCAGACGGACGTCTGAACACTGAAGCTTTCTTT. This sequence encodes CASSPDGRLNTEAFF.

The chain is built from TRBV7-5 and TRBJ1-2; TRBD1, as called in the table, went unchecked against the DNA. TRBV7-5 has pseudogene status. This CDR3 is 19 amino acids long. For the CDR3, the DNA is TGTGTCAGAAGCTTAGCAAAACCTGGGCCCGACAGGCTATACTATGGCTACACCTTC. Translating gives CVRSLAKPGPDRLYYGYTF.

The CDR3 protein is CASSLGGAEKLFF. The CDR3 nucleotides are TGTGCCAGCAGCTTAGGCGGGGCAGAAAAACTGTTTTTT. The chain recombines TRBV7-6 with TRBJ1-4; D possibly corresponds to TRBD1 (5 bases). V dropped 1 base and J dropped 8 bases, with 8 bases sitting between them. Per the germline V gene, CDR1 is SGHVS and CDR2 is FNYEAQ. The CDR3 loop spans 13 amino acids.

The chain is built from TRBV7-2 and TRBJ2-5, with 7 bases aligning to TRBD2. This CDR3 has 15 residues. V trimming: 5 bases; J trimming: 11 bases; junction bases outside the gene matches: 17. Germline CDR1 and CDR2: SGHTA and FQGNSA. Written as DNA, the CDR3 is TGTGCCAGCAGCCCCGAAGGTCGACAAGGGCGGGAGCAGTACTTC. Encoded protein: CASSPEGRQGREQYF.

The rearrangement links TRBV5-4 to TRBJ2-7; no clear D gene. There are 14 residues in the CDR3. Germline-derived CDR1 and CDR2 are SGHNT and YYREEE (reference sequence). V gave up 4 bases and J gave up 6 bases, with 17 bases separating them. CDR3 protein: CASSPRLPKVEQYF. CDR3 in DNA: TGTGCCAGCAGCCCACGTCTCCCGAAAGTCGAGCAGTACTTC.

V is TRBV6-5 and J is TRBJ1-1; D remains unclear. Per germline, CDR1 MNHEY and CDR2 SVGAGI. CDR3 size: 11 residues. V gave up 5 bases and J gave up 7 bases, with 8 bases separating them. Written as DNA, the CDR3 is TGTGCCAGCAGTACGGGGTTTGAAGCTTTCTTT. It codes for CASSTGFEAFF.

The rearrangement joins TRBV5-4 to TRBJ2-3; 10 positions agree with TRBD2. The CDR3 has 18 residues. V was pared by 2 bases and J by 0 bases, with 9 bases of the junction left unmatched. Looked up from germline, CDR1 is SGHNT and CDR2 is YYREEE (reference sequence). In nucleotides, the CDR3 is TGTGCCAGCAGCTTCCTTAGCGGGGGGATTAGGAGCACAGATACGCAGTATTTT. Residues: CASSFLSGGIRSTDTQYF.

The chain employs TRBV5-1 and TRBJ2-5; tentative D call: TRBD2 (5 bases). Germline V gives CDR1 SGHRS, CDR2 YFSETQ. There are 13 residues in the CDR3. V lost 1 base and J lost 5, with 9 bases in between. The CDR3 coding sequence is TGCGCCAGCAGCTTGATGAGAGGGGAGACCCAGTACTTC. Translated, it gives CASSLMRGETQYF.

This CDR3 reads CASSPTSGAINEQFF. The CDR3 nucleotides read TGCGCCAGCAGCCCGACTAGCGGGGCCATAAATGAGCAGTTCTTC. The V gene is TRBV4-1, the J gene TRBJ2-1, with 11 bases matching TRBD2. From germline, CDR1 is MGHRA and CDR2 YSYEKL. There are 15 residues in the CDR3. V lost 4 bases, J lost 7 bases, and 6 bases stayed unmatched.

V is TRBV2 and J is TRBJ1-1, with D perhaps matching TRBD1 (6 bases). This CDR3 is 14 amino acids long. Germline V CDR1 and CDR2: SNHLY, FYNNEI. V lost 6 bases and J lost 1, with 12 bases in between. CDR3 protein: CASRLGHQNTEAFF. The CDR3 DNA follows: TGTGCCAGCAGACTGGGACACCAGAACACTGAAGCTTTCTTT. The full variable domain, completed using reference TRBV2 and TRBJ1-1, is EPEVTQTPSHQVTQMGQEVILRCVPISNHLYFYWYRQILGQKVEFLVSFYNNEISEKSEIFDDQFSVERPDGSNFTLKIRSTKLEDSAMYFCASRLGHQNTEAFFGQGTRLTVV.

J is TRBJ1-2 and V is TRBV12-5; D unresolved. Trimming cost V 2 bases and J 7 bases, with 11 bases left between them. The CDR3 has 13 amino acids. CDR1 is LGHNT, CDR2 FRNRAP, per germline. The CDR3 bases are TGTGCTAGTGGTTTGATGCGGGAGGCTGGCTACACCTTC. This codes for CASGLMREAGYTF.

V usage is TRBV7-2 and J usage is TRBJ1-5; D unclear. Germline V gene lookup returns CDR1 SGHTA and CDR2 FQGNSA. The CDR3 contains 14 residues. V was clipped by 5 bases and J by 2 bases, with 10 bases between them. The DNA of the CDR3 is TGTGCCAGCAGCCCTGGGCGGGGCAATCAGCCCCAGCATTTT. Amino acids: CASSPGRGNQPQHF. The complete variable domain, with remaining parts taken from reference TRBV7-2 and TRBJ1-5, reads GAGVSQSPSNKVTEKGKDVELRCDPISGHTALYWYRQSLGQGLEFLIYFQGNSAPDKSGLPSDRFSAERTGGSVSTLTIQRTQQEDSAVYLCASSPGRGNQPQHFGDGTRLSIL.

J is TRBJ1-5 and V is TRBV5-6; 9 bases agree with TRBD1. In germline, CDR1 is SGHDT, CDR2 YYEEEE. The CDR3 totals 16 residues. Losses at the gene ends were 2 bases for V and 3 bases for J; bases not matched to a gene: 6. In nucleotides, the CDR3 is TGTGCCAGCAGCTTCTCAGGGACAGGGCACAATCAGCCCCAGCATTTT. Translating gives CASSFSGTGHNQPQHF.

V usage is TRBV7-9 and J usage is TRBJ2-7; 8 bases agree with TRBD1. This CDR3 has 16 amino acids. Germline V gene lookup returns CDR1 SEHNR and CDR2 FQNEAQ (reference sequence). Losses at the gene ends were 3 bases for V and 9 bases for J; bases not matched to a gene: 16. CDR3: CASSFQGQDRDNVQYF. CDR3 in DNA: TGTGCCAGCAGCTTCCAGGGCCAGGACAGGGATAATGTGCAGTACTTC. Full variable domain (rest looked up from reference TRBV7-9 and TRBJ2-7): DTGVSQNPRHKITKRGQNVTFRCDPISEHNRLYWYRQTLGQGPEFLTYFQNEAQLEKSRLLSDRFSAERPKGSFSTLEIQRTEQGDSAMYLCASSFQGQDRDNVQYFGPGTRLTVT.

The sample holds one count of this clone. The chain has TRBV6-5 and TRBJ2-7; D not resolved. Trimming removed 5 bases at V and 9 bases at J, with 2 bases between. Germline loops: CDR1 MNHEY, CDR2 SVGAGI. This CDR3 has 8 amino acids. This CDR3 reads CASSRQYF. The CDR3 nucleotides are TGTGCCAGCAGTAGGCAGTACTTC.

This clone was seen just once. The chain uses TRBV2 and TRBJ1-1; D is unresolved. V dropped 2 bases and J dropped 1 base, with 8 bases sitting between them. Germline V lookup: CDR1 SNHLY, CDR2 FYNNEI. This CDR3 is 14 amino acids long. The CDR3 DNA follows: TGTGCCAGCAGTGAAAAGTCCAGGAACACTGAAGCTTTCTTT. Its protein product is CASSEKSRNTEAFF. The entire variable domain, with the rest obtained from reference TRBV2 and TRBJ1-1, is as follows: EPEVTQTPSHQVTQMGQEVILRCVPISNHLYFYWYRQILGQKVEFLVSFYNNEISEKSEIFDDQFSVERPDGSNFTLKIRSTKLEDSAMYFCASSEKSRNTEAFFGQGTRLTVV.

This clone has only one observation. The chain recombines TRBV2 with TRBJ1-4; D is possibly TRBD1 (5 bases). V was pared by 4 bases and J by 0 bases, with 9 bases between. The CDR3 is 15 residues long. CDR1 is SNHLY, CDR2 FYNNEI, per germline. CDR3 region: CASSVDRTTNEKLFF. The CDR3 coding sequence is TGTGCCAGCAGTGTTGACAGAACAACTAATGAAAAACTGTTTTTT.

The chain joins TRBV5-6 to TRBJ2-6; D gene uncertain. Trimming took 4 bases from V and 3 from J, leaving 14 bases between them. This CDR3 contains 16 residues. Per the germline V gene, CDR1 is SGHDT and CDR2 is YYEEEE. The CDR3 is CASSKFPASGANVLTF. In DNA form, the CDR3 reads TGTGCCAGCAGCAAGTTCCCCGCCAGTGGGGCCAACGTCCTGACTTTC.

V gene TRBV7-3 combines with J gene TRBJ1-3; unclear D gene. From germline, CDR1 is SGHTA and CDR2 FQGTGA. V was cut by 7 bases and J by 0 bases, with 13 bases left in between. CDR3 length: 15 residues. The CDR3 sequence: CASNHRPLSGNTIYF. The CDR3 DNA reads as TGTGCCAGCAACCACCGGCCCCTCTCTGGAAACACCATATATTTT.

The chain is built from TRBV27 and TRBJ2-7; TRBD1 matches 8 bases. Germline V gene sequence: CDR1 MNHEY, CDR2 SMNVEV (reference sequence). The CDR3 is 15 amino acids. V lost 3 bases, J lost 2 bases, and 6 bases stayed unmatched. This chain's CDR3 is CASSFSGTGTYEQYF. DNA of the CDR3: TGTGCCAGCAGTTTCTCCGGGACAGGAACCTACGAGCAGTACTTC.

This clone was picked up one time. The chain carries TRBV11-2 and TRBJ2-1; a weak D match, TRBD1 (6 bases). Germline loops: CDR1 SGHAT, CDR2 FQNNGV. The CDR3 contains 16 residues. With 1 base removed from V and 4 bases from J, the gap between germline ends came to 14 bases. The CDR3 DNA reads TGTGCCAGCAGCTTAGGGCTGGGGGCGAGTTACAATGAGCAGTTCTTC. Translated, it gives CASSLGLGASYNEQFF.

This sequence joins TRBV6-5 and TRBJ2-7; 11 bases line up with TRBD1. With 0 bases clipped from V and 0 bases from J, the junction kept 1 base outside the gene matches. The CDR3 is 16 residues long. In germline, CDR1 is MNHEY, CDR2 SVGAGI. The CDR3 is CASSYSGQGASYEQYF. CDR3 nucleotide sequence: TGTGCCAGCAGTTACTCAGGACAGGGGGCCTCCTACGAGCAGTACTTC.

V gene TRBV27 combines with J gene TRBJ1-6; TRBD1 might be the D (5 bases). V was shortened by 2 bases and J by 8 bases, with 10 bases between the two germline ends. This CDR3 comprises 14 residues. Germline assignment: CDR1 MNHEY and CDR2 SMNVEV (reference sequence). CDR3 residues: CASSLQGADSPLHF. The CDR3 nucleotides read TGTGCCAGCAGTTTACAAGGGGCGGATTCACCCCTCCACTTT.

This sequence joins TRBV10-1 and TRBJ2-1; D is unclear. Trimming left V 0 bases short and J 6 bases short, with 6 bases between. The germline gives CDR1 WNHNN, CDR2 SYGVQD (reference sequence). This CDR3 spans 13 amino acids. This chain's CDR3 is CASSESNGNEQFF. The CDR3 bases are TGCGCCAGCAGTGAGTCGAACGGCAATGAGCAGTTCTTC.

The chain uses TRBV5-1 and TRBJ1-1; D not certain. V was shortened by 2 bases and J by 3 bases, with 11 bases between the two germline ends. The germline V gene encodes CDR1 SGHRS and CDR2 YFSETQ. The CDR3 extends over 14 amino acids. CDR3 protein: CASSLSEGHTEAFF. CDR3 bases: TGCGCCAGCAGCTTATCCGAGGGCCACACTGAAGCTTTCTTT.

V is TRBV28 and J is TRBJ2-7; 8 bases align to TRBD1. This CDR3 comprises 15 residues. J lost 5 bases, V lost 8 bases, and 14 bases had no gene match. The germline gives CDR1 MDHEN, CDR2 SYDVKM. The CDR3 bases are TGTGCCAGCCGCCGCGGATCCGGGACAGGTAACGAGCAGTACTTC. Translated, it gives CASRRGSGTGNEQYF.

The V gene is TRBV5-4, the J gene TRBJ2-5; 9 nucleotides agree with TRBD1. V lost 1 base and J lost 5; bases outside the gene matches: 9. There are 16 residues in the CDR3. CDR1 is SGHNT, CDR2 YYREEE, per germline (reference sequence). The CDR3 spells CASSLFLGQGLETQYF. In nucleotides, the CDR3 is TGTGCCAGCAGCTTGTTTCTGGGACAGGGCCTCGAGACCCAGTACTTC.

This sequence joins TRBV18 and TRBJ2-1, with 12 bases matching TRBD1. CDR1 and CDR2 (germline): KGHSH, LQKENI. The V gene end was trimmed by 2 bases and the J gene end by 8 bases; junction bases not matched to a gene: 10. CDR3 length: 17 residues. For the CDR3, the DNA is TGTGCCAGCTCACCAGTGGGACAGGGGGCTTTGATGGATGAGCAGTTCTTC. This encodes CASSPVGQGALMDEQFF.

The gene calls are TRBV11-2 and TRBJ2-1; weak D call: TRBD1 (5 bases). Trimming removed 1 base from V and 4 bases from J, with 11 bases in between. The CDR3 runs to 15 residues. Germline V CDR1 and CDR2: SGHAT, FQNNGV. CDR3 sequence: CASSLVWGQYNEQFF. DNA of the CDR3: TGTGCCAGCAGCTTAGTGTGGGGCCAGTACAATGAGCAGTTCTTC.

This clone is a singleton in its sample. The rearrangement links TRBV15 to TRBJ1-4, with D hard to call. V gave up 0 bases and J gave up 6 bases, with 8 bases separating them. This CDR3 region has 14 residues. Looked up from germline, CDR1 is LNHNV and CDR2 is YYDKDF (reference sequence). The CDR3 spells CATSRDLQDEKLFF. The CDR3 region has the DNA TGTGCCACCAGCAGAGATCTGCAAGATGAAAAACTGTTTTTT.